These 29 T cell receptor beta chains were sequenced from one sample in a study of cytomegalovirus exposure and HLA in healthy donors (dated by TCRdb to 2016 to 2017). The method behind the library was the immunoSEQ multiplex PCR assay. What TCRdb holds here is the immuneACCESS table cut down to in-frame rearrangements. Part of the clones is not present; checked against another copy, under half of the missing clones reflect an unresolved V gene, and the others are unexplained. The sample table records 100,000 to 120,000 clones; approximately 96% of these occur just once. Of the sample, approximately 0.67% falls within the top ten clones. Sequenced sample: PBMCs. Every receptor here comes from a woman aged 18-29 years in good health and CMV-seronegative.

The chain joins TRBV9 to TRBJ2-3; TRBD1 matches at 8 bases. The CDR3 is made up of 16 amino acids. Germline lookup yields CDR1 SGDLS and CDR2 YYNGEE. V was clipped by 0 bases and J by 4 bases; unmatched bases: 7. CDR3 amino acids: CASSVVAGGFPDTQYF. The CDR3 bases are TGTGCCAGCAGCGTAGTTGCAGGGGGCTTCCCAGATACGCAGTATTTT.

The CDR3 DNA reads TGCGCCAGCAGCTTGGGACTAAATAACAATGAGCAGTTCTTC. Amino acid sequence: CASSLGLNNNEQFF. V is TRBV5-1 and J is TRBJ2-1, with TRBD2 as a possible D gene (5 bases). This CDR3 is 14 amino acids long. V lost 0 bases and J lost 5, with 9 bases in between. The germline CDR1 and CDR2 sequences are SGHRS and YFSETQ.

This rearrangement joins TRBV9 to TRBJ2-3; D may be TRBD2 (5 bases). The CDR3 covers 15 residues. V was clipped by 0 bases and J by 2 bases, with 10 bases between them. Germline V gene sequence: CDR1 SGDLS, CDR2 YYNGEE. The CDR3 nucleotides read TGTGCCAGCAGCGTAGGTGGACTCAACACAGATACGCAGTATTTT. This translates into CASSVGGLNTDTQYF.

V is TRBV6-5 and J is TRBJ1-1; the D is unclear. The V end lost 8 bases, the J end lost 4 bases, and 17 bases lay between the germline ends. Germline values: CDR1 MNHEY, CDR2 SVGAGI. The CDR3 has 14 amino acids. The CDR3 protein is CASRPWAVGTEAFF. The CDR3, as DNA: TGTGCCAGCCGCCCGTGGGCCGTAGGCACTGAAGCTTTCTTT.

The chain has TRBV28 and TRBJ2-7; 9 bases line up with TRBD1. The germline V gene encodes CDR1 MDHEN and CDR2 SYDVKM. There are 16 residues in the CDR3. V lost 6 bases, J lost 5 bases, and 14 bases stayed unmatched. In DNA, the CDR3 is TGTGCCAGCAGCAACCAAGGGACAGGGCAAAAGGACGAGCAGTACTTC. This gives the protein CASSNQGTGQKDEQYF.

The chain combines TRBV6-6 with TRBJ2-3, with D possibly matching TRBD2 (6 bases). The CDR3 runs 14 residues. In germline, CDR1 is MNHNY, CDR2 SVGAGI (reference sequence). The V and J ends lost 7 bases and 1 base respectively, with 12 bases between them. CDR3 loop: CASTSWRGTDTQYF. The CDR3 nucleotides are TGTGCCAGCACCTCGTGGAGGGGCACAGATACGCAGTATTTT.

The chain recombines TRBV6-6 with TRBJ2-5; 14 nucleotides match TRBD2. The ends lost 6 bases at V and 5 bases at J; junction bases unmatched: 8. Germline V CDR1 and CDR2: MNHNY, SVGAGI (reference sequence). CDR3 length equals 16 residues. This chain's CDR3 is CASSPGRTSGRETQYF. CDR3 sequence (DNA): TGTGCCAGCAGCCCTGGTAGGACTAGCGGGAGGGAGACCCAGTACTTC.

The CDR3 sequence: CASSQGYNEQFF. The DNA of the CDR3 is TGCGCCAGCAGCCAGGGATACAATGAGCAGTTCTTC. The rearrangement uses TRBV5-1 and TRBJ2-1, with D possibly being TRBD1 (5 bases). V lost 4 bases to trimming and J lost 4 bases, with 6 bases between them. The germline gives CDR1 SGHRS, CDR2 YFSETQ. The CDR3 has 12 residues. Full variable domain (rest looked up from reference TRBV5-1 and TRBJ2-1): KAGVTQTPRYLIKTRGQQVTLSCSPISGHRSVSWYQQTPGQGLQFLFEYFSETQRNKGNFPGRFSGRQFSNSRSEMNVSTLELGDSALYLCASSQGYNEQFFGPGTRLTVL.

This chain links TRBV4-2 with TRBJ2-5, with D possibly TRBD2 on 7 matching bases. From germline, CDR1 is LGHNA and CDR2 YNFKEQ. With 1 base removed from V and 3 bases from J, the gap between germline ends came to 12 bases. This CDR3 region has 15 residues. DNA of the CDR3: TGTGCCAGCAGCCAAGTGGGGGGGCCGGAAGAGACCCAGTACTTC. Translating gives CASSQVGGPEETQYF.

The sample holds one count of this clone. The chain has TRBV6-1 and TRBJ2-5; D not certain. This CDR3 is built from 12 residues. Germline CDR1 is MNHNS and CDR2 is SASEGT. Trimming pared 6 bases from V and 0 bases from J, leaving 5 bases between. The CDR3: CASSQDQETQYF. The CDR3 nucleotides are TGTGCCAGCAGCCAGGACCAAGAGACCCAGTACTTC.

The chain recombines TRBV4-3 with TRBJ1-1; weak D call: TRBD1 (6 bases). Germline V lookup: CDR1 LGHNA, CDR2 YSLEER. The CDR3 sequence is 15 residues long. The V gene lost 1 base and the J gene lost 1 base, with 10 bases spanning the gap. The CDR3 DNA follows: TGCGCCAGCAGCCAAGTTACAGGGAAGAACACTGAAGCTTTCTTT. Translation: CASSQVTGKNTEAFF.

V usage is TRBV7-9 and J usage is TRBJ2-1; D is perhaps TRBD1 (6 bases). In germline, CDR1 is SEHNR, CDR2 FQNEAQ (reference sequence). V lost 4 bases and J 7 bases, leaving 23 bases between the germline ends. This CDR3 has 17 amino acids. The CDR3 reads CASSSRGTGSRGNEQFF. The CDR3 coding sequence is TGTGCCAGCAGCTCTCGGGGAACAGGGTCAAGGGGAAATGAGCAGTTCTTC.

The genes are TRBV28 and TRBJ1-6, with 7 bases aligning to TRBD1. There are 14 residues in the CDR3. CDR1 MDHEN and CDR2 SYDVKM come from the germline V gene. J was trimmed by 7 bases and V by 8 bases; bases with no gene match: 8. CDR3 nucleotide sequence: TGTGCCAGCTCTCTCGTAGGGGGCAATTCACCCCTCCACTTT. The encoded protein is CASSLVGGNSPLHF.

This sequence joins TRBV19 and TRBJ1-1; D is unresolved. Between the trimmed V and J ends, which lost 3 bases and 1 base, there was a span of 6 bases. This CDR3 is 13 amino acids long. Germline CDR1 and CDR2: LNHDA and SQIVND (reference sequence). CDR3 sequence reads: CASSISANTEAFF. CDR3 coding DNA: TGTGCCAGTAGTATCAGCGCGAACACTGAAGCTTTCTTT.

The chain has TRBV6-4 and TRBJ2-2; D perhaps matches TRBD1 (6 bases). The CDR3 has 15 amino acids. V was cut by 7 bases and J by 3 bases, with 15 bases left in between. Per the germline V gene, CDR1 is MRHNA and CDR2 is SNTAGT. The CDR3 DNA is TGTGCCAGCACCAACCTAGCAGGGGACACCGGGGAGCTGTTTTTT. This translates into CASTNLAGDTGELFF.

This chain's CDR3 is CAISGRGVAGGEEETQYF. For the CDR3, the DNA is TGTGCCATCAGTGGACGGGGTGTAGCGGGGGGCGAGGAAGAGACCCAGTACTTC. This chain joins TRBV10-3 and TRBJ2-5; TRBD2 aligns across 10 bases. Trimming removed 4 bases from V and 3 bases from J; junction bases left unmatched: 14. The CDR3 runs 18 residues. Looked up from germline, CDR1 is ENHRY and CDR2 is SYGVKD.

This chain links TRBV4-1 with TRBJ2-2; D uncertain. Germline V gene sequence: CDR1 MGHRA, CDR2 YSYEKL. V gave up 1 base and J gave up 0 bases, with 9 bases separating them. The CDR3 has 16 residues. The CDR3 reads CASSQVARTNTGELFF. The CDR3 DNA reads TGCGCCAGCAGCCAAGTGGCCAGGACGAACACCGGGGAGCTGTTTTTT.

This sequence joins TRBV7-3 and TRBJ2-1; a weak D match, TRBD2 (7 bases). Per germline, CDR1 SGHTA and CDR2 FQGTGA. V was trimmed by 6 bases and J by 6 bases, leaving 18 bases between them. This CDR3 is built from 15 residues. DNA of the CDR3: TGTGCCAGCAGTCAAGGAGGGGGGGGCATCAATGAGCAGTTCTTC. Residues: CASSQGGGGINEQFF.

This chain links TRBV6-6 with TRBJ2-2, with D perhaps TRBD1 (6 bases). The CDR3 consists of 15 residues. The V gene's germline CDR1 is MNHNY and CDR2 SVGAGI (reference sequence). Trimming stripped 5 bases from V and 2 bases from J, with 12 bases between. In nucleotides, the CDR3 is TGTGCCAGCAGTGATCAGGGGCCAAACACCGGGGAGCTGTTTTTT. The encoded protein is CASSDQGPNTGELFF.

V and J are TRBV2 and TRBJ2-1; tentatively, D is TRBD2 (6 bases). In germline, CDR1 is SNHLY, CDR2 FYNNEI. V was shortened by 6 bases and J by 9 bases, with 15 bases between the two germline ends. The CDR3 is 13 residues long. Here the CDR3 reads CASSRDSGSEQFF. As DNA, the CDR3 is TGTGCCAGCAGCAGGGACTCGGGCAGTGAGCAGTTCTTC.

This chain joins TRBV4-2 and TRBJ2-1; 11 bases map to TRBD2. There are 15 residues in the CDR3. V was clipped by 2 bases and J by 9 bases; unmatched bases: 6. Germline-derived CDR1 and CDR2 are LGHNA and YNFKEQ. This CDR3 is CASSQLAGGGSEQFF. The CDR3 DNA sequence: TGTGCCAGCAGCCAACTAGCGGGGGGAGGTAGTGAGCAGTTCTTC.

The chain is built from TRBV9 and TRBJ1-2, with D maybe TRBD1 (6 bases). The CDR3 length is 13 residues. Trimming stripped 4 bases from V and 4 bases from J, with 11 bases between. CDR1 and CDR2 from the germline V gene are SGDLS and YYNGEE. CDR3 sequence reads: CASSRTGFYGYTF. The DNA of the CDR3 is TGTGCCAGCAGCCGCACAGGGTTCTATGGCTACACCTTC.

The chain has TRBV5-1 and TRBJ1-6; TRBD1 aligns across 8 bases. V gave up 7 bases and J gave up 0 bases; unmatched junction bases: 3. This CDR3 contains 15 residues. Germline CDR1 and CDR2: SGHRS and YFSETQ. The CDR3, as DNA: TGCGCCAGCGGACAGGGATTCTCCTATAATTCACCCCTCCACTTT. Amino acid sequence: CASGQGFSYNSPLHF. The full variable domain, completed using reference TRBV5-1 and TRBJ1-6, is KAGVTQTPRYLIKTRGQQVTLSCSPISGHRSVSWYQQTPGQGLQFLFEYFSETQRNKGNFPGRFSGRQFSNSRSEMNVSTLELGDSALYLCASGQGFSYNSPLHFGNGTRLTVT.

The genes are TRBV7-6 and TRBJ1-2, with D uncertain. Germline CDR1 SGHVS, CDR2 FNYEAQ. V lost 1 base, J lost 5 bases, and 8 bases lay in between. There are 13 residues in the CDR3. CDR3 protein: CASSLGGAYGYTF. The CDR3 DNA reads as TGTGCCAGCAGCTTAGGCGGCGCTTATGGCTACACCTTC.

J is TRBJ1-2 and V is TRBV7-2, with TRBD1 matching over 7 bases. The CDR3 is 15 amino acids. Germline V gene sequence: CDR1 SGHTA, CDR2 FQGNSA. The V segment lost 5 bases and the J segment 1 base; nucleotides outside the gene matches: 7. CDR3 coding DNA: TGTGCCAGCAGCGGACGGACAGGTAGTAACTATGGCTACACCTTC. Translating gives CASSGRTGSNYGYTF. The entire variable domain, with the rest obtained from reference TRBV7-2 and TRBJ1-2, is as follows: GAGVSQSPSNKVTEKGKDVELRCDPISGHTALYWYRQSLGQGLEFLIYFQGNSAPDKSGLPSDRFSAERTGGSVSTLTIQRTQQEDSAVYLCASSGRTGSNYGYTFGSGTRLTVV.

The chain joins TRBV5-8 to TRBJ2-7; 8 nucleotides match TRBD1. Germline CDR1 SGHTS, CDR2 YDEGEE. The CDR3 has 14 amino acids. The J segment lost 2 bases and the V segment lost 5 bases, leaving 6 bases of the junction unmatched. CDR3 DNA: TGTGCCAGCAGATCGTGGACAGGGACCTACGAGCAGTACTTC. Its protein is CASRSWTGTYEQYF.

The chain couples TRBV5-6 to TRBJ1-1; possible D gene TRBD1, 5 bases. The germline CDR1 and CDR2 sequences are SGHDT and YYEEEE. The CDR3 runs 13 residues. The V end lost 4 bases, the J end lost 4 bases, and 11 bases lay between the germline ends. CDR3 amino acids: CASSLFDSTEAFF. As DNA, the CDR3 is TGTGCCAGCAGCCTTTTTGACAGCACTGAAGCTTTCTTT.

The chain recombines TRBV28 with TRBJ2-2, with 8 bases identical to TRBD1. Germline CDR1 is MDHEN and CDR2 is SYDVKM. The CDR3 has 16 residues. V lost 5 bases and J lost 2; bases outside the gene matches: 7. CDR3 DNA sequence: TGTGCCAGCAGTCCGACAGGGGTCCCAAACACCGGGGAGCTGTTTTTT. It yields the protein CASSPTGVPNTGELFF. Using reference TRBV28 and TRBJ2-2 for the parts outside the CDR3, the full variable domain is DVKVTQSSRYLVKRTGEKVFLECVQDMDHENMFWYRQDPGLGLRLIYFSYDVKMKEKGDIPEGYSVSREKKERFSLILESASTNQTSMYLCASSPTGVPNTGELFFGEGSRLTVL.

The V gene is TRBV18, the J gene TRBJ2-5; 8 bases match TRBD1. V lost 4 bases, J lost 5 bases, and 12 bases stayed unmatched. The CDR3 loop spans 16 amino acids. CDR1 is KGHSH and CDR2 is LQKENI in the germline V gene. The CDR3 here is CASSHPGRGRGETQYF. The CDR3 DNA is TGTGCCAGCTCACACCCCGGCAGGGGGCGCGGGGAGACCCAGTACTTC.